Included here is one TCR beta chain sequence, with context. Its antigen is currently unknown. This record belongs to a study of blood T cells in healthy people across ages. Study-level findings and limits: Leaving the PBMCs unsorted stopped any conclusive comparison of naive versus antigen-experienced cells.

There were healthy Caucasian individuals from Russia, aged about 6 to 95, serving as donors. Every participating donor contributed approximately 10 milliliters of peripheral blood through a draw. Using a J-beta primer mix together with a sample-barcoded 5' primer, a second PCR was run for roughly 7 to 12 cycles. One entry per CDR3 protein results from TCRdb running MiXCR on the 5' RACE reads. In the table there are some 700,000 distinct CDR3 sequences, roughly two fifths of which are singletons. The ends were cut back, 2 bases at V and 4 bases at J, with 14 bases in the middle. The germline CDR1 and CDR2 sequences are SGHVS and FQNEAQ. This CDR3 contains 15 residues.

Sequencing input: blood. The receptor was isolated from a woman aged 55 to 70 in good health. The chain has TRBV7-8 and TRBJ2-5, with a tentative D call TRBD2 (6 bases). Here the CDR3 DNA reads TGTGCCAGCAGCTTACTAGCGCCCCCGGGAGAGACCCAGTACTTC. This codes for CASSLLAPPGETQYF. The complete variable domain, with remaining parts taken from reference TRBV7-8 and TRBJ2-5, reads GAGVSQSPRYKVAKRGQDVALRCDPISGHVSLFWYQQALGQGPEFLTYFQNEAQLDKSGLPSDRFFAERPEGSVSTLKIQRTQQEDSAVYLCASSLLAPPGETQYFGPGTRLLVL.